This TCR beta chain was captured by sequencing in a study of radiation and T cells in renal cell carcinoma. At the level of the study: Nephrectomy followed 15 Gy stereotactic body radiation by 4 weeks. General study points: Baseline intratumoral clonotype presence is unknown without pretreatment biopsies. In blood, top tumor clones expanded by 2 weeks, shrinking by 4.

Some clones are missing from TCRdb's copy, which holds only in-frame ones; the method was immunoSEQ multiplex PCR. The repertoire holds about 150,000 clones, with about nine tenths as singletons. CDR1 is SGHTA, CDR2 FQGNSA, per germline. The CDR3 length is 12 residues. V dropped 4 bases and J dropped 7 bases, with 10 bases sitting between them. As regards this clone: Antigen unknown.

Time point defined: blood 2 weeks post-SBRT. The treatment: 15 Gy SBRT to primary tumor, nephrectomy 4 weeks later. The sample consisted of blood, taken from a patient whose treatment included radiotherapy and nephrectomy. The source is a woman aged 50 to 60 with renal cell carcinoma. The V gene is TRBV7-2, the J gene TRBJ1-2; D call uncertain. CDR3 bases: TGTGCCAGCAGCTCTTACAGAAGTGGCTACACCTTC. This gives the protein CASSSYRSGYTF.